The 12 T cell receptor beta chains below were found in one sample sequenced in a study of blood T cell repertoires in COVID-19. Clones were read by immunoSEQ multiplex PCR, and TCRdb kept only the in-frame ones, dropping some. The sample shows around 200,000 clones, about nine tenths of them seen only once. The sequenced sample consisted of peripheral blood. These receptor sequences come from a man in his forties or fifties with acute or convalescent COVID-19.

V and J are TRBV7-2 and TRBJ2-1; D possibly corresponds to TRBD1 (5 bases). The CDR3 totals 16 residues. CDR1 is SGHTA, CDR2 FQGNSA, per germline. The V end was cut by 5 bases, the J end by 0 bases, with 14 bases between. This chain's CDR3 is CASSLQAPPSYNEQFF. CDR3 bases: TGTGCCAGCAGCCTACAGGCGCCTCCCTCCTACAATGAGCAGTTCTTC.

This CDR3 is CASSINSGGALETQYF. The DNA for the CDR3 is TGTGCCAGTAGTATAAATAGCGGGGGGGCCTTGGAGACCCAGTACTTC. The rearrangement links TRBV19 to TRBJ2-5, with TRBD2 identical over 11 bases. The CDR3 has 16 residues. CDR1 is LNHDA and CDR2 is SQIVND in the germline V gene (reference sequence). Trimming at V came to 2 bases and at J to 5 bases, leaving 7 bases not matched to a gene. The full variable domain, with the rest looked up from reference TRBV19 and TRBJ2-5, is DGGITQSPKYLFRKEGQNVTLSCEQNLNHDAMYWYRQDPGQGLRLIYYSQIVNDFQKGDIAEGYSVSREKKESFPLTVTSAQKNPTAFYLCASSINSGGALETQYFGPGTRLLVL.

The chain couples TRBV12-5 to TRBJ1-5; 9 positions agree with TRBD1. The V gene's germline CDR1 is LGHNT and CDR2 FRNRAP. Trimming cost V 3 bases and J 0 bases; bases outside gene matches: 15. This CDR3 has 20 amino acids. CDR3 DNA: TGTGCTAGTGGTTTAAATCTGGGACAGGGCAGCGGTTATAGCAATCAGCCCCAGCATTTT. Its protein product is CASGLNLGQGSGYSNQPQHF.

This chain links TRBV24-1 with TRBJ1-5; D possibly corresponds to TRBD1 (6 bases). The germline V gene encodes CDR1 KGHDR and CDR2 SFDVKD. The V end was cut by 2 bases, the J end by 6 bases, with 13 bases between. This CDR3 is 15 amino acids long. The CDR3 region is CATSDSRGGGQPQHF. CDR3 sequence (DNA): TGTGCCACCAGTGATTCCCGGGGAGGGGGTCAGCCCCAGCATTTT.

The chain couples TRBV29-1 to TRBJ1-2; 11 nucleotides line up with TRBD1. This CDR3 is built from 12 residues. With 6 bases clipped from V and 6 bases from J, the junction kept 3 bases outside the gene matches. Per the germline V gene, CDR1 is SQVTM and CDR2 is ANQGSEA. The CDR3 loop reads CSVGQGAHGYTF. The CDR3 DNA follows: TGCAGCGTAGGACAGGGGGCCCATGGCTACACCTTC.

This clone was picked up a small number of times. V is TRBV19 and J is TRBJ2-1; 7 positions agree with TRBD1. The germline CDR1 and CDR2 sequences are LNHDA and SQIVND (reference sequence). Trimming at V came to 6 bases and at J to 4 bases, leaving 9 bases not matched to a gene. The CDR3 runs to 15 residues. The CDR3 protein is CASRVRQGDYNEQFF. For the CDR3, the DNA is TGTGCCAGTAGGGTCCGACAGGGAGATTACAATGAGCAGTTCTTC.

This sequence joins TRBV5-1 and TRBJ2-1; possible D gene TRBD2, 6 bases. This CDR3 comprises 15 residues. CDR1 and CDR2 (germline): SGHRS, YFSETQ. Deletions cut 0 bases from V and 6 bases from J, with 13 bases between. CDR3 loop: CASSLGEAGSNEQFF. In nucleotides, the CDR3 is TGCGCCAGCAGCTTGGGGGAGGCAGGAAGCAATGAGCAGTTCTTC.

This chain links TRBV12-3 or TRBV12-4 with TRBJ1-4; D unresolved. V was clipped by 3 bases and J by 5 bases, with 7 bases between them. The CDR3 has 13 residues. In DNA, the CDR3 is TGTGCCAGCAGTTTCCGAGAAAATGAAAAACTGTTTTTT. As protein: CASSFRENEKLFF.

The V gene is TRBV5-1, the J gene TRBJ2-3; D is perhaps TRBD1 (5 bases). The CDR3 sequence is 13 residues long. The germline V gene encodes CDR1 SGHRS and CDR2 YFSETQ. The V gene lost 0 bases and the J gene lost 4 bases, with 6 bases spanning the gap. CDR3 coding DNA: TGCGCCAGCAGCTTGGGGACACCAGATACGCAGTATTTT. It translates to CASSLGTPDTQYF.

The V call is TRBV27, the J call TRBJ1-5; D is unresolved. The CDR3 covers 15 residues. The V and J ends lost 3 bases and 4 bases respectively, with 13 bases between them. Per germline, CDR1 MNHEY and CDR2 SMNVEV (reference sequence). The CDR3 region is CASSLRVGKNQPQHF. Written as DNA, the CDR3 is TGTGCCAGCAGTTTGAGGGTCGGTAAGAATCAGCCCCAGCATTTT.

This clone was detected only once. CDR3 nucleotide sequence: TGTGCCAGCTCTCACAGGGTCCGGGATACTGAAGCTTTCTTT. Protein: CASSHRVRDTEAFF. This chain links TRBV19 with TRBJ1-1; TRBD1 might be the D (6 bases). Trimming pared 9 bases from V and 5 bases from J, leaving 19 bases between. The CDR3 is 14 residues long. Per germline, CDR1 LNHDA and CDR2 SQIVND (reference sequence).

CDR3 sequence: CASSLVVSGANYGYTF. For the CDR3, the DNA is TGCGCCAGCAGCTTGGTCGTCTCCGGAGCGAACTATGGCTACACCTTC. The chain employs TRBV5-1 and TRBJ1-2; D ambiguous. CDR3 length: 16 amino acids. V lost 0 bases, J lost 2 bases, and 14 bases lay in between. Germline CDR1 is SGHRS and CDR2 is YFSETQ.